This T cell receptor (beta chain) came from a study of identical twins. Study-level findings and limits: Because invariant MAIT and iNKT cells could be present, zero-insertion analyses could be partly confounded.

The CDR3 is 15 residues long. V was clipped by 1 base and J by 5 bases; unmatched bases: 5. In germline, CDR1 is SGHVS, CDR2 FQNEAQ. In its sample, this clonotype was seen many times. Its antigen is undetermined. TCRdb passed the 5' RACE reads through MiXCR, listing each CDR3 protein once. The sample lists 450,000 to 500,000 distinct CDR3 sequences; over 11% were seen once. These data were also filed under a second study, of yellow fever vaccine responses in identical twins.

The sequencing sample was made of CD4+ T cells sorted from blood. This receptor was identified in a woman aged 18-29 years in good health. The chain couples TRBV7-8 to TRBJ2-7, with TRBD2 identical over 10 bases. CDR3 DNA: TGTGCCAGCAGCTTAGAGTCTAGCGGGAGCCACGAGCAGTACTTC. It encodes CASSLESSGSHEQYF.